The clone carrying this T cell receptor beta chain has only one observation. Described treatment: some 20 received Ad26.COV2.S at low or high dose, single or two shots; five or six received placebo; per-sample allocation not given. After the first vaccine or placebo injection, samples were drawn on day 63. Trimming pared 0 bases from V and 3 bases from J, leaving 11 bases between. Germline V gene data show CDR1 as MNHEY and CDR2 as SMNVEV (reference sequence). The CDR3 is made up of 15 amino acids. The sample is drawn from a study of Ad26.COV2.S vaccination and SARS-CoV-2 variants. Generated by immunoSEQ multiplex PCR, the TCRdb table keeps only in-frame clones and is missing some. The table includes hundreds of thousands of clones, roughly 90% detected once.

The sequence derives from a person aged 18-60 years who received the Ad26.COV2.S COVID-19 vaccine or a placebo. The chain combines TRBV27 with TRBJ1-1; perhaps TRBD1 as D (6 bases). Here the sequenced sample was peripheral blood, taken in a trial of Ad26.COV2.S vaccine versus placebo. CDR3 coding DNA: TGTGCCAGCAGTTTATCGGGGGGGGGCGACACTGAAGCTTTCTTT. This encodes CASSLSGGGDTEAFF.